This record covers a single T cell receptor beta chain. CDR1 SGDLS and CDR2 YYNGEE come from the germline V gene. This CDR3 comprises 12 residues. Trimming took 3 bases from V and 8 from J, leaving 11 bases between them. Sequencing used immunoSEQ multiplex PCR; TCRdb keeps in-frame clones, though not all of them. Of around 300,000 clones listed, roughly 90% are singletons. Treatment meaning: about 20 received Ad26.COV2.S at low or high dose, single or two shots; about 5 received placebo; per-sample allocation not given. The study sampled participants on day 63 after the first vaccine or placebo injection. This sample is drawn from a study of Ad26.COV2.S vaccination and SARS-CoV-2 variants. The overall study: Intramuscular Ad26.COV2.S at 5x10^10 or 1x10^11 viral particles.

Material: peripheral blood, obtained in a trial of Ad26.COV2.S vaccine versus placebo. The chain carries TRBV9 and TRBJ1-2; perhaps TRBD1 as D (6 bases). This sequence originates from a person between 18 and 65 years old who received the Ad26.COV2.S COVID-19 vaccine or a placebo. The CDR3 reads CASSGGGPGYTF. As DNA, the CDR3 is TGTGCCAGCAGCGGAGGGGGACCCGGCTACACCTTC.